What follows is one TCR beta chain and its context. Its antigen has not been determined. Base qualities are not at hand, and no much larger clone is one base apart. For this chain, trimming is 6 bases at the V end and 6 bases at the J end, and the number of junction bases without a gene match is 10. The CDR3, cysteine through phenylalanine, is 14 amino acids long. The read is trimmed to its CDR3 DNA, 42 bases read in frame from base 1. From the germline V gene, CDR1 is SGHRS and CDR2 is YFSETQ. The source of the sample is a study of blood T cell repertoires in COVID-19 (dated by TCRdb to 2020 to 2021). In the study overall: The collaborator samples originated in the United States, Italy and Spain and spanned the acute and convalescent phases of COVID-19. The material from the prospective study consisted of cDNA or gDNA derived from T cells, B-cell-depleted T cells, or PBMCs. The dataset comprised deeply sampled blood TCRbeta repertoires from subjects exposed to, actively infected with, or recovered from COVID-19. Samples were obtained from the ongoing ImmuneRACE study (first 160 participants) and from 1,254 subjects provided by 6 global collaborators. Nearly every sample came with metadata listing a de-identified subject ID, COVID-19 status, age in years and sex. The repertoires were made available in a free public database intended to serve as a resource for research on the immune response to SARS-CoV-2. Where HLA class I and class II types were available, the types were taken from metadata supplied by the sample provider, not from assay-based typing. What the work shows at the level of the full study, not this receptor alone: How much clinical and demographic metadata was included differed by source and by participant, and the metadata was provided uncurated.

In the prospective study, participants were about 18 to 95 years old, resided in about two dozen geographic areas of the United States, and were enrolled through a virtual design. In the prospective study, cohorts were assigned on the basis of participant-reported clinical history obtained from a screening survey and a study questionnaire. Exposed participants had been in contact, within 2 weeks of entering the study, with a person who had a PCR-confirmed or clinician-diagnosed case of COVID-19. Each participant in the prospective study had whole blood, serum and a nasopharyngeal or oropharyngeal swab collected by mobile phlebotomists. Over a 2-month period, participants in the prospective study had the option of providing additional blood draws and questionnaires. Before DNA extraction, blood samples from the prospective study were shipped at room temperature or frozen. TCRbeta CDR3 regions were amplified from genomic DNA using the immunoSEQ Assay, a bias-controlled multiplex PCR. In the original analysis: Within the assay, amplification of reference gene primers was used to estimate how many nucleated cells each sample contained. Sequence reads were collapsed and filtered to measure the absolute abundance of every unique TCRbeta CDR3 rearrangement. For each sample, productive Simpson clonality was calculated as the square root of Simpson's diversity index across productive rearrangements. TCRdb re-hosts the immuneACCESS table, in-frame sequences only. Its copies lack some clones; in the studies checked, an unresolved V gene accounts for under half of them, and the cause for the rest is not known. V and J calls and clone size are as listed in that table; D and trimming were resolved from the DNA. For this sample the table gives approximately 200,000 clones, of which 75% to 90% were detected only once. The ten top clones hold about 4.7% of the sample.

The specimen sequenced was PBMCs or T cells enriched from blood (not recorded which). The rearrangement joined TRBV5-1 to TRBJ1-1; a stretch of 8 junction bases matches TRBD1. This sequence was found in a woman in her twenties or thirties who had been exposed to COVID-19. The encoded CDR3 is CASTEGQAGSEAFF. The nucleotide sequence is TGCGCCAGCACTGAGGGACAGGCAGGCTCTGAAGCTTTCTTT.